This T cell receptor beta chain was identified during a study of CXCR3-negative and CXCR3-positive naive CD8 T cells. At the level of the study: Cumulative TRB read yield was some 140 million, averaging about 1.5 +/- 0.3 million per library. Findings and limits, study-wide: Naive subsets expressed similar surface CD5; TRB CDR3 features served to infer TCR strength.

This CDR3 comprises 16 residues. The germline V gene has CDR1 MDHEN and CDR2 SYDVKM. This clonotype registers medium-sized (0.01 to 0.1%) by frequency. Its cognate antigen is unknown. UMI-labeled TRB cDNA libraries were prepared by 5' RACE. TCRdb reanalyzed the 5' RACE reads and collapses them to one entry per CDR3 protein, without DNA. Its clone listing holds under 50,000 distinct CDR3 sequences. This TCR came from a human donor in good health. Some clones in this sample may be carry-over from other donors' samples. The rearrangement links TRBV28 to TRBJ2-7; without DNA, the TCRdb call of TRBD2 cannot be checked. Sequencing was done on a sample of naive CXCR3- CD8+ T cells from blood. Subset denoted: CD45RO-CCR7+CD27+CD95- naive CD8+ T cells lacking CXCR3 (TNR3-). The chain's CDR3 is CASASRLQVGSYEQYF. The variable domain in full, completed from reference TRBV28 and TRBJ2-7, reads DVKVTQSSRYLVKRTGEKVFLECVQDMDHENMFWYRQDPGLGLRLIYFSYDVKMKEKGDIPEGYSVSREKKERFSLILESASTNQTSMYLCASASRLQVGSYEQYFGPGTRLTVT.